This entry describes one T cell receptor beta chain. Its antigen remains unknown. Data came from immunoSEQ multiplex PCR; TCRdb stores just in-frame clones and leaves some out. This sample has approximately 35,000 clones, with roughly 90% found just once. The data derive from a study of a mutant IDH1 vaccine in newly diagnosed glioma. Overall study: Earlier treatment was radiotherapy, temozolomide, or both, with most getting both.

Germline assignment: CDR1 KGHSH and CDR2 LQKENI. This CDR3 is built from 16 residues. V dropped 0 bases and J dropped 9; count of bases not matched to a gene: 9. Points from the study as a whole: Altogether, about 93% of patients exhibited vaccine-induced immune responses.

Time point noted: week 23, last vaccination. Vaccination used 300 ug of mutant IDH1 20-mer peptide per dose, with topical imiquimod. The donors' diagnosis was new WHO grade 3 or 4 astrocytoma that was IDH1-mutant and ATRX-lost. Material: PBMCs, obtained from a glioma patient whose treatment included an IDH1 peptide vaccine. The sequence was collected from a middle-aged man with glioma. V gene TRBV18 combines with J gene TRBJ2-1, with TRBD2 matching 9 bases. Here the CDR3 DNA reads TGTGCCAGCTCACCACCTGCTAGCGGGACAGAAGTTGAGCAGTTCTTC. Its protein is CASSPPASGTEVEQFF.